This is a list of T cell receptor beta chains from one sample in a study of cytomegalovirus exposure and HLA in healthy donors. Sequencing was performed with immunoSEQ multiplex PCR; in TCRdb, only in-frame clones are kept and a portion is missing. The data show 170,000 or so clones, 79% seen once. The sequencing input was PBMCs. These receptors were taken from a woman aged 40 to 50 in good health and CMV-seronegative. The CDR3 runs from the conserved cysteine through the conserved F or W. A D gene is named only where the DNA matches it firmly.

v_call: TRBV9
cdr3_length: 16
j_call: TRBJ2-3
d_call: TRBD2
cdr3_aa: CASSVDGGGGADTQYF

v_call: TRBV5-4
cdr3_length: 17
j_call: TRBJ2-3
d_call: TRBD2
cdr3_aa: CASSPLSAGGRKDTQYF

v_call: TRBV5-1
cdr3_length: 16
j_call: TRBJ2-3
d_call: TRBD2
cdr3_aa: CASKSGGDRWADTQYF

v_call: TRBV19
cdr3_length: 14
j_call: NA
d_call: NA
cdr3_aa: CASSGRGRTYEQYF

v_call: TRBV7-9
cdr3_length: 13
j_call: TRBJ2-5
d_call: NA
cdr3_aa: CASSDSLQETQYF

v_call: TRBV7-9
cdr3_length: 17
j_call: TRBJ2-2
d_call: NA
cdr3_aa: CASSLRELRVNTGELFF

v_call: TRBV11-3
cdr3_length: 15
j_call: TRBJ2-1
d_call: NA
cdr3_aa: CASSLGGGNLDEQFF

v_call: TRBV5-4
cdr3_length: 14
j_call: TRBJ1-3
d_call: NA
cdr3_aa: CASSLNSIGNTIYF

v_call: TRBV28
cdr3_length: 14
j_call: TRBJ1-2
d_call: TRBD1
cdr3_aa: CASSLPETGQGYTF

v_call: TRBV5-4
cdr3_length: 15
j_call: TRBJ1-4
d_call: TRBD1
cdr3_aa: CASSLGGRGNEKLFF

v_call: TRBV6-5
cdr3_length: 13
j_call: TRBJ1-2
d_call: TRBD1
cdr3_aa: CASSQGEDYGYTF

v_call: TRBV19
cdr3_length: 12
j_call: TRBJ2-7
d_call: NA
cdr3_aa: CASSPVNGEQYF

v_call: TRBV29-1
cdr3_length: 10
j_call: TRBJ1-1
d_call: TRBD1
cdr3_aa: CSGGQGVAFF

v_call: TRBV2
cdr3_length: 15
j_call: TRBJ1-5
d_call: NA
cdr3_aa: CATQPPGNSNQPQHF

v_call: TRBV28
cdr3_length: 12
j_call: TRBJ2-7
d_call: NA
cdr3_aa: CATAGTSYEQYF

v_call: TRBV5-4
cdr3_length: 17
j_call: TRBJ2-7
d_call: TRBD1
cdr3_aa: CASSLFLQPTGRNEQYF

v_call: TRBV5-4
cdr3_length: 17
j_call: TRBJ2-3
d_call: TRBD2
cdr3_aa: CASSFPPGGPNRDTQYF

v_call: TRBV19
cdr3_length: 13
j_call: TRBJ2-7
d_call: TRBD1
cdr3_aa: CASRIRGRGEQYF

v_call: TRBV29-1
cdr3_length: 12
j_call: TRBJ1-2
d_call: NA
cdr3_aa: CSVEGRVHGYTF

v_call: TRBV6-6
cdr3_length: 14
j_call: TRBJ2-7
d_call: TRBD1
cdr3_aa: CASSRDRGLSEQYF

v_call: TRBV4-1
cdr3_length: 17
j_call: TRBJ2-3
d_call: TRBD2
cdr3_aa: CASSPADGRASTDTQYF

v_call: TRBV7-3
cdr3_length: 13
j_call: TRBJ1-1
d_call: TRBD1
cdr3_aa: CASSLGQGTEAFF

v_call: TRBV19
cdr3_length: 14
j_call: TRBJ1-2
d_call: TRBD1
cdr3_aa: CASSIGQQGFGYTF

v_call: TRBV10-3
cdr3_length: 14
j_call: TRBJ1-5
d_call: NA
cdr3_aa: CAISGDGAGQPQHF

v_call: TRBV28
cdr3_length: 16
j_call: TRBJ2-7
d_call: NA
cdr3_aa: CASSPEVAKGTYEQYF

v_call: TRBV18
cdr3_length: 16
j_call: TRBJ1-1
d_call: NA
cdr3_aa: CASSPVGGDGGTEAFF

v_call: TRBV7-9
cdr3_length: 16
j_call: TRBJ2-2
d_call: TRBD1
cdr3_aa: CSSSLANRGYTGELFF

v_call: TRBV27
cdr3_length: 16
j_call: TRBJ1-3
d_call: NA
cdr3_aa: CASSFLLESAGNTIYF

v_call: TRBV6-5
cdr3_length: 12
j_call: TRBJ1-2
d_call: NA
cdr3_aa: CASRNGGPGYTF

v_call: TRBV6-1
cdr3_length: 15
j_call: TRBJ2-2
d_call: TRBD1
cdr3_aa: CASSRTGQNTGELFF

v_call: TRBV7-8
cdr3_length: 19
j_call: TRBJ2-1
d_call: TRBD2
cdr3_aa: CASSLGVLREAYSYNEQFF

v_call: TRBV11-3
cdr3_length: 11
j_call: TRBJ2-7
d_call: TRBD1
cdr3_aa: CASSSGGEQYF

v_call: TRBV4-2
cdr3_length: 15
j_call: TRBJ1-2
d_call: NA
cdr3_aa: CASSQDFVGRYGYTF

v_call: TRBV10-2
cdr3_length: 14
j_call: TRBJ2-5
d_call: NA
cdr3_aa: CASRSTGIQETQYF